This TCR beta chain came from a study of shared clonotypes between healthy human individuals. CDR3 length: 14 amino acids. Produced via immunoSEQ multiplex PCR; TCRdb's table is partial and in-frame only. The data show some 2.1 million clones, roughly 95% seen once. Study findings and constraints: Around 4.7% was the fraction of naive CD4 clonotypes found shared across a handful of donors. Limitation of the genetic and exposure-history diversity represented came from the few donors. Clonotypes shared by all four donors outscored non-shared clonotypes in generation probability.

As regards this clone: Its antigen is unidentified.

Positively selected for CCR7, the CD45RO-negative cells used as naive CD8 cells excluded terminally differentiated effector memory CD45RA+ cells. Donors included only healthy HIV-negative adults lacking recent acute infections or vaccinations. V is TRBV21-1 and J is TRBJ2-7; whether TRBD2, the table's D call, matches the DNA was not checked. TRBV21-1 is a known pseudogene. This TCR was sampled from a young man in good health. Some clones in this sample may be carry-over from other donors' samples. Sequencing input: naive CD8+ T cells from PBMCs. The CDR3 sequence: CASSPTGNSYEQYF. In DNA, the CDR3 is TGTGCCAGCAGCCCCACCGGGAACTCCTACGAGCAGTACTTC.